Presented here are 7 T cell receptor beta chains from one specimen sequenced in a study of blood T cells in healthy people across ages. Next came a second PCR, run for roughly 7 to 12 cycles, which used a sample-barcoded 5' primer along with a J-beta primer mix. TCRdb processed the 5' RACE reads anew with MiXCR; each CDR3 protein has one entry. The repertoire consists of some 1 million distinct CDR3 sequences, with 45% occurring once and the leading ten covering 15% to 20%. Sequencing used blood. These receptors all come from a woman in her sixties in good health.

V usage is TRBV12-3 or TRBV12-4 and J usage is TRBJ2-7; 11 positions agree with TRBD2. The CDR3 sequence is 15 residues long. After removal of 3 bases from V and 7 bases from J, the junction contained 8 bases not matched to a gene. CDR3 residues: CASSFTSGSFHEQYF. The CDR3, as DNA: TGTGCCAGCAGTTTTACTAGCGGGAGTTTCCATGAGCAGTACTTC.

The chain has TRBV5-1 and TRBJ2-3, with 10 bases aligning to TRBD2. There are 17 residues in the CDR3. The germline V gene has CDR1 SGHRS and CDR2 YFSETQ. V was pared by 4 bases and J by 5 bases, with 13 bases of the junction left unmatched. DNA of the CDR3: TGCGCCAGCAGCGAACAAAGCCGGACTAGCGGTGGAGATACGCAGTATTTT. Amino acid sequence: CASSEQSRTSGGDTQYF.

The V and J genes are TRBV18 and TRBJ2-5; D is perhaps TRBD2 (5 bases). CDR3 length equals 14 residues. The V end lost 0 bases, the J end lost 4 bases, and 9 bases lay between the germline ends. Germline assignment: CDR1 KGHSH and CDR2 LQKENI. The CDR3 coding sequence is TGTGCCAGCTCACCACCTGCCGGGGTAGAGACCCAGTACTTC. This translates into CASSPPAGVETQYF.

The chain recombines TRBV6-2 or TRBV6-3 with TRBJ1-2; D gene unclear. Trimming left V 6 bases short and J 7 bases short, with 12 bases between. Germline V gene lookup returns CDR1 MNHEY and CDR2 SVGEGT. This CDR3 comprises 12 residues. CDR3 residues: CASSQNQVGYTF. CDR3 nucleotides: TGTGCCAGCAGCCAGAATCAGGTTGGCTACACCTTC.

The J gene is TRBJ2-7, the V gene TRBV28; D is tentatively TRBD1 or TRBD2 (6 bases each). The V and J ends lost 8 bases and 0 bases respectively, with 20 bases between them. The CDR3 has 16 residues. Germline V gene sequence: CDR1 MDHEN, CDR2 SYDVKM. This CDR3 reads CASALVGGLSSYEQYF. The CDR3 DNA sequence: TGTGCCAGCGCCCTCGTTGGGGGGCTCAGCTCCTACGAGCAGTACTTC. The entire variable domain, with the rest obtained from reference TRBV28 and TRBJ2-7, is as follows: DVKVTQSSRYLVKRTGEKVFLECVQDMDHENMFWYRQDPGLGLRLIYFSYDVKMKEKGDIPEGYSVSREKKERFSLILESASTNQTSMYLCASALVGGLSSYEQYFGPGTRLTVT.

This clonotype was observed a few times. Here the CDR3 DNA reads TGCAGTGCTCCTCGGGGGCTAGCGGGGGGTCGGGGTGAGCAGTTCTTC. Translated: CSAPRGLAGGRGEQFF. The chain uses TRBV20-1 and TRBJ2-1; the match to TRBD2 covers 11 bases. Unmatched junction bases numbered 15, after V lost 5 bases and J lost 9 bases. The germline V gene has CDR1 DFQATT and CDR2 SNEGSKA (reference sequence). This CDR3 has 16 amino acids.

The chain uses TRBV28 and TRBJ2-6, with a tentative D call TRBD2 (5 bases). This CDR3 is built from 15 residues. V shed 5 bases and J shed 1 base, with 9 bases lying between them. CDR1 MDHEN and CDR2 SYDVKM come from the germline V gene. CDR3 nucleotide sequence: TGTGCCAGCAGTAGCGGACGTTCTGGGGCCAACGTCCTGACTTTC. This sequence encodes CASSSGRSGANVLTF.